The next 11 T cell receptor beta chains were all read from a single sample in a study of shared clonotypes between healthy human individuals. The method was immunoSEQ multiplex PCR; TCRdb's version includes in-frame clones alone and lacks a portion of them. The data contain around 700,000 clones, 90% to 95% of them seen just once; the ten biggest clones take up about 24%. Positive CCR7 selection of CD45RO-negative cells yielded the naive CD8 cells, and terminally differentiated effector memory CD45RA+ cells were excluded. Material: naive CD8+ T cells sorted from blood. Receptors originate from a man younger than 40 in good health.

The CDR3 reads CASSPRWGSTDTQYF. Here the CDR3 DNA reads TGTGCCAGTAGTCCCCGCTGGGGTAGCACAGATACGCAGTATTTT. V usage is TRBV19 and J usage is TRBJ2-3, with D unclear. The CDR3 covers 15 residues. Trimming removed 5 bases at V and 0 bases at J, with 12 bases between. CDR1 LNHDA and CDR2 SQIVND come from the germline V gene (reference sequence). Full variable domain (rest looked up from reference TRBV19 and TRBJ2-3): DGGITQSPKYLFRKEGQNVTLSCEQNLNHDAMYWYRQDPGQGLRLIYYSQIVNDFQKGDIAEGYSVSREKKESFPLTVTSAQKNPTAFYLCASSPRWGSTDTQYFGPGTRLTVL.

The CDR3 region is CASSPGGAYEQYF. CDR3 bases: TGTGCCAGCAGCCCTGGAGGGGCCTACGAGCAGTACTTC. J is TRBJ2-7 and V is TRBV28; a weak D match, TRBD2 (6 bases). The CDR3 extends over 13 amino acids. Trimming removed 6 bases from V and 2 bases from J, with 11 bases in between. Germline V gene lookup returns CDR1 MDHEN and CDR2 SYDVKM.

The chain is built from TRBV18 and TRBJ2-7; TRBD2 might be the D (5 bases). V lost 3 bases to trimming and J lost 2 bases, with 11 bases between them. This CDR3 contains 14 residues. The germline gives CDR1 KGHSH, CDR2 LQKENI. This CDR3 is CASSPPAGTYEQYF. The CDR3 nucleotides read TGTGCCAGCTCACCGCCGGCGGGTACCTACGAGCAGTACTTC. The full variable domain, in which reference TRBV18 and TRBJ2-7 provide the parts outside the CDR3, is NAGVMQNPRHLVRRRGQEARLRCSPMKGHSHVYWYRQLPEEGLKFMVYLQKENIIDESGMPKERFSAEFPKEGPSILRIQQVVRGDSAAYFCASSPPAGTYEQYFGPGTRLTVT.

The CDR3 bases are TGTGCCAGCAGCGTATCGGGGTCATTCTCAGATACGCAGTATTTT. Residues: CASSVSGSFSDTQYF. The chain couples TRBV9 to TRBJ2-3; TRBD2 is a possible D gene (5 bases). Germline CDR1 reads SGDLS; CDR2 reads YYNGEE. Trimming removed 1 base from V and 4 bases from J, with 13 bases in between. This CDR3 has 15 amino acids.

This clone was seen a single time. The CDR3 loop is CASSLESGANVLTF. The CDR3 DNA follows: TGTGCCAGCAGCTTAGAATCTGGGGCCAACGTCCTGACTTTC. This rearrangement joins TRBV11-2 to TRBJ2-6; D remains ambiguous. The germline V gene encodes CDR1 SGHAT and CDR2 FQNNGV. The V gene lost 0 bases and the J gene lost 1 base, with 1 base spanning the gap. The CDR3 sequence is 14 residues long.

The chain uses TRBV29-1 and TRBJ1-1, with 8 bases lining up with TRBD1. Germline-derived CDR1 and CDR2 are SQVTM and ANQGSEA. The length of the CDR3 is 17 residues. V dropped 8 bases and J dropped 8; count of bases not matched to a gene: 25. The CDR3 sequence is CSTWFFSGTGGTTEAFF. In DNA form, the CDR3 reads TGCAGCACCTGGTTCTTCTCCGGGACAGGCGGCACCACCGAAGCTTTCTTT.

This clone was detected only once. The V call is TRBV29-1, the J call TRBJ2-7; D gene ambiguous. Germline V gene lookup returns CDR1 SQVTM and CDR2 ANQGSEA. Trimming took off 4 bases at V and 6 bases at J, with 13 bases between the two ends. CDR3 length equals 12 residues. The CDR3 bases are TGCAGCGTTGCGGGTGGAATGGGCGAGCAGTACTTC. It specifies CSVAGGMGEQYF.

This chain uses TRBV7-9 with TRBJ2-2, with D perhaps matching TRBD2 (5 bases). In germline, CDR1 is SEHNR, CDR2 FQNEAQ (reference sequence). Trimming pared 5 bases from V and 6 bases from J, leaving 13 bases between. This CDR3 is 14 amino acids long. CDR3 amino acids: CASSEIRDPGELFF. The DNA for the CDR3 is TGTGCCAGCAGCGAAATTCGGGATCCCGGGGAGCTGTTTTTT.

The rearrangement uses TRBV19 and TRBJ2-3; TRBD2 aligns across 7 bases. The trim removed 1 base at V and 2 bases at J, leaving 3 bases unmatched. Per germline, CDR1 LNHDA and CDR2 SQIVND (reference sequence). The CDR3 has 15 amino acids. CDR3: CASSIGLAITDTQYF. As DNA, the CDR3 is TGTGCCAGTAGTATAGGACTAGCCATCACAGATACGCAGTATTTT.

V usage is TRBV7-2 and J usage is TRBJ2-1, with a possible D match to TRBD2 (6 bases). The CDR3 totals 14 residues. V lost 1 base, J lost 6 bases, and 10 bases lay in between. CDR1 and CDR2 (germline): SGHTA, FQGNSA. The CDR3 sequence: CASSLGGTFNEQFF. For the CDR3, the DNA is TGTGCCAGCAGCTTAGGAGGGACTTTCAATGAGCAGTTCTTC.

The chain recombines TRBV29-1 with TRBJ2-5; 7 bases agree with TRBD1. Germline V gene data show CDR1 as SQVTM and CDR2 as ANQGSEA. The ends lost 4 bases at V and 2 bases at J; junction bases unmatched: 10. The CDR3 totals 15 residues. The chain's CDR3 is CSVGKGRGQQETQYF. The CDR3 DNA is TGCAGCGTTGGCAAGGGTCGGGGACAGCAAGAGACCCAGTACTTC. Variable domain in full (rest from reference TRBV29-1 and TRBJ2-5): SAVISQKPSRDICQRGTSLTIQCQVDSQVTMMFWYRQQPGQSLTLIATANQGSEATYESGFVIDKFPISRPNLTFSTLTVSNMSPEDSSIYLCSVGKGRGQQETQYFGPGTRLLVL.